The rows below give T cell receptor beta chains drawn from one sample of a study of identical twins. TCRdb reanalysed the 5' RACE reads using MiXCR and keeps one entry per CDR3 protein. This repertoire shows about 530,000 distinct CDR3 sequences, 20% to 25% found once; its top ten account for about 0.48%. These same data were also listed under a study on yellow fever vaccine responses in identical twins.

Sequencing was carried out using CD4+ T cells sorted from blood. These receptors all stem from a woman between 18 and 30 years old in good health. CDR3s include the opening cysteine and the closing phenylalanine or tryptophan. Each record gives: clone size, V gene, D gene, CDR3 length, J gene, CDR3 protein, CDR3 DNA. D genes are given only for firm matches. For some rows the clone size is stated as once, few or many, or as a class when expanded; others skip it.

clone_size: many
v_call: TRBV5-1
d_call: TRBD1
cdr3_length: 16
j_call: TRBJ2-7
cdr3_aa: CASSLEGTGWTYEQYF
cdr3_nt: TGCGCCAGCAGCTTGGAAGGGACAGGGTGGACCTACGAGCAGTACTTC

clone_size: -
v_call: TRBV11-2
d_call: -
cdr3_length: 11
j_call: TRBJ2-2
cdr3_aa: CAAANTGELFF
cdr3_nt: TGTGCTGCAGCGAACACCGGGGAGCTGTTTTTT

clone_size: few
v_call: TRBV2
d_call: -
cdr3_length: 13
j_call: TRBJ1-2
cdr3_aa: CASSDAGVGGYTF
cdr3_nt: TGTGCCAGCAGTGACGCAGGGGTCGGGGGCTACACCTTC

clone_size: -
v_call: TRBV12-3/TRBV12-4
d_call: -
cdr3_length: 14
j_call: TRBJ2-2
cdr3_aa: CASTLRKNTGELFF
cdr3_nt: TGTGCCAGCACCTTGAGGAAAAACACCGGGGAGCTGTTTTTT

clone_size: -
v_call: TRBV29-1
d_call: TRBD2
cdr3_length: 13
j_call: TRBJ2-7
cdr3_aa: CSVLASGSYEQYF
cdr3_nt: TGCAGCGTTTTGGCTAGCGGGTCCTACGAGCAGTACTTC

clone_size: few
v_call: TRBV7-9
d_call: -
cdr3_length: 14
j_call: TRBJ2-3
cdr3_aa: CASSLVGNTDTQYF
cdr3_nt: TGTGCCAGCAGCTTAGTGGGCAACACAGATACGCAGTATTTT

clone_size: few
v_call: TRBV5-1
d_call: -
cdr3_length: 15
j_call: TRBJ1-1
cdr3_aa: CASSSLRGLNTEAFF
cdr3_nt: TGCGCCAGCAGCTCGTTGAGAGGGCTGAACACTGAAGCTTTCTTT

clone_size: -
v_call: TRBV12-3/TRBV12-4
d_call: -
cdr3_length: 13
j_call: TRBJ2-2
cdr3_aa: CASSRSATGELFF
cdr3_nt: TGTGCCAGCAGTCGGTCGGCGACCGGGGAGCTGTTTTTT

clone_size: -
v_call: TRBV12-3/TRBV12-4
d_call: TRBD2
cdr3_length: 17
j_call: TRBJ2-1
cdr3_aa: CASKDRLARSSYNEQFF
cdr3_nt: TGTGCCAGCAAGGACCGACTAGCCCGTAGCTCCTACAATGAGCAGTTCTTC

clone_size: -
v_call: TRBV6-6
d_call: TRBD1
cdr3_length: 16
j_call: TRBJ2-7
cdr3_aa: CASSYSGQGDPYEQYF
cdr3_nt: TGTGCCAGCAGTTACTCGGGGCAGGGGGACCCCTACGAGCAGTACTTC

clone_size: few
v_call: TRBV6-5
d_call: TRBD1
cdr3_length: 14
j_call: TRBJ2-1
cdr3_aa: CASSYRDSGYNEFF
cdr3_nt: TGTGCCAGCAGTTACCGGGACAGCGGATACAATGAGTTCTTC

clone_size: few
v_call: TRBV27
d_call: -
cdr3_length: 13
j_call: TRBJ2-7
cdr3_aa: CASSLKLTYEQYF
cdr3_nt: TGTGCCAGCAGTTTAAAGCTCACCTACGAGCAGTACTTC

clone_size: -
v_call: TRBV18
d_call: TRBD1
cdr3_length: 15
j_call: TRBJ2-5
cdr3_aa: CASSPPGQGAKTQYF
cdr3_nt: TGTGCCAGCTCACCACCGGGACAGGGGGCTAAGACCCAGTACTTC

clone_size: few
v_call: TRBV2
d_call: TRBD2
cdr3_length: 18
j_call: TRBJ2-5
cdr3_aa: CASTFTGLAGVTGETQYF
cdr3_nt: TGTGCCAGCACCTTTACGGGACTAGCGGGAGTAACAGGAGAGACCCAGTACTTC

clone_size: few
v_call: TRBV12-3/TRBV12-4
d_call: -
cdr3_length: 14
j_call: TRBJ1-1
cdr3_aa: CASSFAAMNTEAFF
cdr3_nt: TGTGCCAGCAGTTTTGCAGCAATGAACACTGAAGCTTTCTTT

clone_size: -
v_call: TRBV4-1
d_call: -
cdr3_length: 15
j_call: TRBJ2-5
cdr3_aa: CASSQIQSPKETQYF
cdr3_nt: TGCGCCAGCAGCCAAATTCAATCCCCGAAAGAGACCCAGTACTTC

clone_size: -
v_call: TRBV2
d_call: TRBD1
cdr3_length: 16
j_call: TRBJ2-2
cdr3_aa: CASSERGQGPTGELFF
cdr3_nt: TGTGCCAGCAGTGAAAGGGGACAGGGCCCCACCGGGGAGCTGTTTTTT